Following are 30 T cell receptor beta chains from one sample sequenced in a study of cytomegalovirus exposure and HLA in healthy donors. Primers included in the PCR were 60 Vbeta and 13 Jbeta primers. The protocol was immunoSEQ multiplex PCR, while the TCRdb copy is restricted to in-frame clones and leaves out a portion. The sample gives about 99,000 clones, roughly 72% of which show up once; 5% to 6% is in the top ten. The source material was PBMCs. These TCRs come from a woman aged 18-30 years in good health and CMV-seropositive.

The chain is built from TRBV28 and TRBJ2-1; the match to TRBD2 covers 9 bases. With V trimmed by 4 bases and J by 7 bases, 5 bases remained unmatched. The CDR3 extends over 14 amino acids. Germline assignment: CDR1 MDHEN and CDR2 SYDVKM. Here the CDR3 reads CASSWGLAVNEQFF. CDR3 coding DNA: TGTGCCAGCAGTTGGGGACTAGCCGTGAATGAGCAGTTCTTC.

This clone was detected only a few times. This sequence joins TRBV28 and TRBJ2-7, with D possibly matching TRBD2 (5 bases). The CDR3 spans 15 residues. Looked up from germline, CDR1 is MDHEN and CDR2 is SYDVKM. The V end was cut by 3 bases, the J end by 3 bases, with 15 bases between. CDR3 DNA sequence: TGTGCCAGCAGTTTGGCGGGCTCCGAGGTCTACGAGCAGTACTTC. It yields the protein CASSLAGSEVYEQYF.

This chain links TRBV2 with TRBJ1-1; D remains ambiguous. The CDR3 is made up of 13 amino acids. Germline loops: CDR1 SNHLY, CDR2 FYNNEI. The germline V and J ends were trimmed by 4 bases and 0 bases, with 6 bases remaining between them. The CDR3 nucleotides are TGTGCCAGCAGTGTTCATGTGAACACTGAAGCTTTCTTT. Amino acids: CASSVHVNTEAFF. Full variable domain (remainder filled in from reference TRBV2 and TRBJ1-1): EPEVTQTPSHQVTQMGQEVILRCVPISNHLYFYWYRQILGQKVEFLVSFYNNEISEKSEIFDDQFSVERPDGSNFTLKIRSTKLEDSAMYFCASSVHVNTEAFFGQGTRLTVV.

J is TRBJ2-2 and V is TRBV5-6; D gene uncertain. From germline, CDR1 is SGHDT and CDR2 YYEEEE. Trimming left V 0 bases short and J 3 bases short, with 9 bases between. The CDR3 loop spans 15 amino acids. In DNA form, the CDR3 reads TGTGCCAGCAGCTTGGTTACCCGGGACACCGGGGAGCTGTTTTTT. It yields the protein CASSLVTRDTGELFF.

V and J are TRBV19 and TRBJ1-5; D is possibly TRBD1 (5 bases). The CDR3 has 15 amino acids. Germline V gene lookup returns CDR1 LNHDA and CDR2 SQIVND (reference sequence). Trimming pared 3 bases from V and 0 bases from J, leaving 9 bases between. CDR3 region: CASSMTANSNQPQHF. In DNA, the CDR3 is TGTGCCAGTAGTATGACAGCTAATAGCAATCAGCCCCAGCATTTT. Full variable domain (outside the CDR3, taken from reference TRBV19 and TRBJ1-5): DGGITQSPKYLFRKEGQNVTLSCEQNLNHDAMYWYRQDPGQGLRLIYYSQIVNDFQKGDIAEGYSVSREKKESFPLTVTSAQKNPTAFYLCASSMTANSNQPQHFGDGTRLSIL.

The CDR3 coding sequence is TGCAGCGTGGGACACGCGAACACTGAAGCTTTCTTT. Encoded protein: CSVGHANTEAFF. The gene calls are TRBV29-1 and TRBJ1-1; D is perhaps TRBD1 (6 bases). The CDR3 sequence is 12 residues long. The germline gives CDR1 SQVTM, CDR2 ANQGSEA. V was clipped by 6 bases and J by 1 base, with 9 bases between them.

The chain employs TRBV5-5 and TRBJ2-5; D not resolved. The CDR3 consists of 12 residues. Germline V CDR1 and CDR2: SGHKS, YYEKEE (reference sequence). The ends were cut back, 1 base at V and 4 bases at J, with 5 bases in the middle. The CDR3 region is CASSLTVETQYF. The DNA of the CDR3 is TGTGCCAGCAGCTTGACAGTAGAGACCCAGTACTTC.

The chain combines TRBV28 with TRBJ2-7, with D possibly matching TRBD1 (7 bases). The length of the CDR3 is 14 residues. Germline V gene sequence: CDR1 MDHEN, CDR2 SYDVKM. V was trimmed by 3 bases and J by 3 bases, leaving 12 bases between them. The CDR3 reads CASSLTGRYYEQYF. CDR3 bases: TGTGCCAGCAGTTTGACAGGGAGGTACTACGAGCAGTACTTC.

This rearrangement joins TRBV5-1 to TRBJ1-6; D not certain. Trimming shortened V by 2 bases and J by 6 bases, and 6 bases separated the two germline ends. The V gene's germline CDR1 is SGHRS and CDR2 YFSETQ. This CDR3 is built from 13 residues. CDR3: CASSFTANSPLHF. The DNA for the CDR3 is TGCGCCAGCAGCTTCACAGCTAATTCACCCCTCCACTTT. Combining the CDR3 with reference TRBV5-1 and TRBJ1-6 gives the whole variable domain KAGVTQTPRYLIKTRGQQVTLSCSPISGHRSVSWYQQTPGQGLQFLFEYFSETQRNKGNFPGRFSGRQFSNSRSEMNVSTLELGDSALYLCASSFTANSPLHFGNGTRLTVT.

This rearrangement joins TRBV27 to TRBJ2-3; 11 bases align to TRBD2. With V trimmed by 5 bases and J by 9 bases, 4 bases remained unmatched. CDR1 is MNHEY, CDR2 SMNVEV, per germline (reference sequence). This CDR3 has 13 residues. The CDR3 DNA follows: TGTGCCAGCAGTATTATAGCGGGAGGGACGCAGTATTTT. Residues: CASSIIAGGTQYF.

This chain connects TRBV7-8 to TRBJ1-2; D perhaps matches TRBD1 (6 bases). This CDR3 is 14 amino acids long. V was cut by 4 bases and J by 7 bases, with 16 bases left in between. Looked up from germline, CDR1 is SGHVS and CDR2 is FQNEAQ. CDR3 in amino acids: CASSSGRGAPGYTF. CDR3 DNA sequence: TGTGCCAGCAGCTCGGGACGGGGGGCCCCTGGCTACACCTTC.

This rearrangement joins TRBV28 to TRBJ1-4, with D tentatively TRBD1 (5 bases). Germline V gene data show CDR1 as MDHEN and CDR2 as SYDVKM. The CDR3 has 15 amino acids. V lost 3 bases and J 3 bases, leaving 11 bases between the germline ends. For the CDR3, the DNA is TGTGCCAGCAGTTTGTGGGGCCAGGCTAATGAAAAACTGTTTTTT. Its translation: CASSLWGQANEKLFF.

The V gene is TRBV28, the J gene TRBJ1-1, with D unresolved. V lost 1 base, J lost 1 base, and 4 bases lay in between. The germline V gene encodes CDR1 MDHEN and CDR2 SYDVKM. This CDR3 is built from 13 residues. CDR3 sequence (DNA): TGTGCCAGCAGTTTATCAGGGAACACTGAAGCTTTCTTT. This sequence encodes CASSLSGNTEAFF. The variable domain in full, completed from reference TRBV28 and TRBJ1-1, reads DVKVTQSSRYLVKRTGEKVFLECVQDMDHENMFWYRQDPGLGLRLIYFSYDVKMKEKGDIPEGYSVSREKKERFSLILESASTNQTSMYLCASSLSGNTEAFFGQGTRLTVV.

The chain is built from TRBV7-9 and TRBJ2-5; 12 bases align to TRBD2. The junction had 3 bases not matched to a gene; V was cut back by 5 bases and J by 5 bases. This CDR3 is 14 amino acids long. From germline, CDR1 is SEHNR and CDR2 FQNEAQ (reference sequence). Written as DNA, the CDR3 is TGTGCCAGCAGCGTGACTAGCGGGAGTGAGACCCAGTACTTC. The encoded protein is CASSVTSGSETQYF.

The chain recombines TRBV30 with TRBJ2-2, with a tentative D call TRBD1 (5 bases). V lost 5 bases and J lost 8, with 9 bases in between. Germline V gene data show CDR1 as GTSNPN and CDR2 as SVGIG (reference sequence). This CDR3 is 11 amino acids long. For the CDR3, the DNA is TGTGCCTGGTCACAGGTGGGGGAGCTGTTTTTT. It translates to CAWSQVGELFF.

The count of this clone is one. The chain uses TRBV6-5 and TRBJ2-7; perhaps TRBD2 as D (6 bases). The CDR3 length is 15 residues. Trimming left V 4 bases short and J 4 bases short, with 17 bases between. CDR1 is MNHEY and CDR2 is SVGAGI in the germline V gene. CDR3 nucleotides: TGTGCCAGCAGTTCATATAGCGGACCCTCATACGAGCAGTACTTC. It codes for CASSSYSGPSYEQYF.

This clone was detected a few times. The genes are TRBV13 and TRBJ1-1; perhaps TRBD1 as D (5 bases). V shed 4 bases and J shed 11 bases, with 17 bases lying between them. CDR3 length equals 13 residues. Germline assignment: CDR1 PRHDT and CDR2 FYEKMQ (reference sequence). For the CDR3, the DNA is TGTGCCAGCAGCTCACCCGCGGGGCCGGGCGCTTTCTTT. It encodes CASSSPAGPGAFF.

This clone has just a few counts. The genes are TRBV5-1 and TRBJ2-5, with 13 positions matching TRBD2. After removal of 4 bases from V and 4 bases from J, the junction contained 7 bases not matched to a gene. The CDR3 is 16 residues long. Germline V lookup: CDR1 SGHRS, CDR2 YFSETQ. The CDR3 nucleotides are TGCGCCAGCAGCCGGACTAGCGGGAGTGTGAGAGAGACCCAGTACTTC. As protein: CASSRTSGSVRETQYF.

V gene TRBV2 combines with J gene TRBJ2-1; 7 nucleotides match TRBD2. Germline CDR1 is SNHLY and CDR2 is FYNNEI. This CDR3 region has 14 residues. V shed 6 bases and J 12 bases; nucleotides not matched to a gene: 14. The CDR3 here is CASRGEGDAPGQFF. The CDR3 DNA is TGTGCCAGCAGGGGGGAGGGCGACGCTCCGGGGCAGTTCTTC. The full variable domain, with the rest looked up from reference TRBV2 and TRBJ2-1, is EPEVTQTPSHQVTQMGQEVILRCVPISNHLYFYWYRQILGQKVEFLVSFYNNEISEKSEIFDDQFSVERPDGSNFTLKIRSTKLEDSAMYFCASRGEGDAPGQFFGPGTRLTVL.

The genes are TRBV19 and TRBJ1-3; the D gene is possibly TRBD1 (6 bases). Germline values: CDR1 LNHDA, CDR2 SQIVND (reference sequence). V lost 7 bases and J lost 0, with 19 bases in between. CDR3 size: 17 residues. This CDR3 is CASTLDRDISSGNTIYF. The CDR3 nucleotides are TGTGCCAGTACTCTTGACCGGGACATCAGCTCTGGAAACACCATATATTTT. Supplemented by reference TRBV19 and TRBJ1-3, the full variable domain reads DGGITQSPKYLFRKEGQNVTLSCEQNLNHDAMYWYRQDPGQGLRLIYYSQIVNDFQKGDIAEGYSVSREKKESFPLTVTSAQKNPTAFYLCASTLDRDISSGNTIYFGEGSWLTVV.

The chain recombines TRBV2 with TRBJ1-4; no clear D. Trimming removed 6 bases at V and 0 bases at J, with 8 bases between. Germline assignment: CDR1 SNHLY and CDR2 FYNNEI. The CDR3 is 14 residues long. The CDR3 bases are TGTGCCAGCAGAAGAACAACAACTAATGAAAAACTGTTTTTT. This codes for CASRRTTTNEKLFF.

The V and J genes are TRBV19 and TRBJ1-2; D call uncertain. Trimming stripped 3 bases from V and 6 bases from J, with 20 bases between. This CDR3 is built from 16 residues. Germline V gene sequence: CDR1 LNHDA, CDR2 SQIVND (reference sequence). CDR3 DNA: TGTGCCAGTAGTATGTTACCGGGAACAACCGGGGATGGCTACACCTTC. Residues: CASSMLPGTTGDGYTF.

The V call is TRBV6-1, the J call TRBJ1-3; 7 bases are shared with TRBD1. Germline values: CDR1 MNHNS, CDR2 SASEGT. CDR3 length: 14 residues. Trimming took 7 bases from V and 4 from J; bases not matched to a gene: 7. The CDR3 region has the DNA TGTGCCAGCAAATGGGAGACAGGGGGAAACACCATATATTTT. It codes for CASKWETGGNTIYF.

J is TRBJ2-3 and V is TRBV4-1, with TRBD1 as a possible D gene (5 bases). Germline V lookup: CDR1 MGHRA, CDR2 YSYEKL. The CDR3 sequence is 15 residues long. V lost 2 bases to trimming and J lost 2 bases, with 11 bases between them. CDR3 protein: CASSQIPGNTDTQYF. The CDR3 DNA reads TGCGCCAGCAGCCAAATCCCAGGGAACACAGATACGCAGTATTTT.

The sample holds one count of this clone. The V gene is TRBV7-9, the J gene TRBJ2-1, with 11 positions matching TRBD2. Germline CDR1 is SEHNR and CDR2 is FQNEAQ (reference sequence). CDR3 size: 14 residues. V shed 5 bases and J 9 bases; nucleotides not matched to a gene: 6. This CDR3 is CASSQTSGKGEQFF. The CDR3 DNA reads as TGTGCCAGCAGCCAGACTAGCGGGAAAGGTGAGCAGTTCTTC.

The chain combines TRBV2 with TRBJ2-7; a weak D match, TRBD1 (5 bases). CDR3 length equals 14 residues. V was trimmed by 6 bases and J by 0 bases, leaving 12 bases between them. The V gene's germline CDR1 is SNHLY and CDR2 FYNNEI. This CDR3 reads CASSPRVSSYEQYF. The CDR3 region has the DNA TGTGCCAGCAGCCCCAGGGTGAGCTCCTACGAGCAGTACTTC.

The chain links TRBV28 to TRBJ1-2; D is perhaps TRBD1 (6 bases). This CDR3 contains 13 residues. V gave up 6 bases and J gave up 4 bases, with 12 bases separating them. Germline lookup yields CDR1 MDHEN and CDR2 SYDVKM. CDR3 DNA: TGTGCCAGCAGACACAAGGACAGCTATGGCTACACCTTC. It yields the protein CASRHKDSYGYTF.

The table lists this clone with a count of one. The chain recombines TRBV18 with TRBJ2-3, with a possible D match to TRBD2 (5 bases). Trimming left V 0 bases short and J 7 bases short, with 20 bases between. The CDR3 extends over 17 amino acids. The germline CDR1 and CDR2 sequences are KGHSH and LQKENI. Here the CDR3 DNA reads TGTGCCAGCTCACCACCTCGGGTGCTAGCACACTTTAATACGCAGTATTTT. It codes for CASSPPRVLAHFNTQYF. Complete variable domain (other parts from reference TRBV18 and TRBJ2-3): NAGVMQNPRHLVRRRGQEARLRCSPMKGHSHVYWYRQLPEEGLKFMVYLQKENIIDESGMPKERFSAEFPKEGPSILRIQQVVRGDSAAYFCASSPPRVLAHFNTQYFGPGTRLTVL.

The gene calls are TRBV7-2 and TRBJ2-1; 13 nucleotides agree with TRBD2. J was trimmed by 9 bases and V by 5 bases; bases with no gene match: 7. The CDR3 totals 15 residues. Germline V gene sequence: CDR1 SGHTA, CDR2 FQGNSA. The CDR3 nucleotides read TGTGCCAGCAGCGGAGGGACTAGCGGGACTTCTGAGCAGTTCTTC. Translating it yields CASSGGTSGTSEQFF.

This clone has only a few counts. This sequence joins TRBV5-1 and TRBJ2-2; 9 nucleotides line up with TRBD1. V gave up 4 bases and J gave up 4 bases; unmatched junction bases: 8. The germline V gene has CDR1 SGHRS and CDR2 YFSETQ. There are 16 residues in the CDR3. The CDR3 is CASSLSGTGTTGELFF. The CDR3, as DNA: TGCGCCAGCAGCCTCTCCGGGACAGGGACCACCGGGGAGCTGTTTTTT. The full variable domain, rest sourced from reference TRBV5-1 and TRBJ2-2, is KAGVTQTPRYLIKTRGQQVTLSCSPISGHRSVSWYQQTPGQGLQFLFEYFSETQRNKGNFPGRFSGRQFSNSRSEMNVSTLELGDSALYLCASSLSGTGTTGELFFGEGSRLTVL.